The source of this T cell receptor (beta chain) is a study of CD8+ T cells in alopecia areata. Overall study context: Among treated patients, oral tofacitinib was administered at 5 to 10 mg twice daily.

The treatment here: oral pan-JAK inhibitor, 5-10 mg twice daily. Individuals with alopecia areata gave both lesional scalp punch biopsies and peripheral blood for collection. General study results and limits: Normal-skin resident alphabeta T cells also appear among scalp sample sequences. Amid tofacitinib therapy, many expanded lesional clones stayed present in scalp and blood.

Looked up from germline, CDR1 is LGHNA and CDR2 is YSLEER. The length of the CDR3 is 14 residues. V was clipped by 4 bases and J by 5 bases, with 12 bases between them. The count of this clone is one. What it binds is not known. Investigators isolated RNA and reverse transcribed it into cDNA to act as the sequencing template. The table came from immunoSEQ multiplex PCR; TCRdb's copy has only in-frame clones and leaves some out. In the table there are some 80,000 clones, approximately 66% of which are singletons. This clonotype was sampled from a human donor with alopecia areata. V is TRBV4-3 and J is TRBJ2-1; D may correspond to TRBD1 or TRBD2 (5 bases each). The sample was CD8+ T cells sorted from blood, taken at week 24, from a patient treated with tofacitinib. CDR3 region: CASSPGRDHNEQFF. Written as DNA, the CDR3 is TGCGCCAGCAGCCCAGGTCGGGACCACAATGAGCAGTTCTTC.